The rows below give T cell receptor beta chains drawn from one sample of a study of blood T cell repertoires in COVID-19. Profiled with immunoSEQ multiplex PCR; TCRdb holds only in-frame clones, not every one. The sample consists of fewer than 45,000 clones, roughly 73% of them appearing once. Material: peripheral blood. The receptors originated from a man aged 60 to 75 with acute or convalescent COVID-19. Both conserved end residues are part of each CDR3. Fields, in order: clone size, D gene, V gene, J gene, CDR3 protein, CDR3 DNA. The D gene is left open where the match is weak. Clone size, where shown, is once, few, many, or a class for clones that have expanded.

clone_size: -
d_call: TRBD2
v_call: TRBV11-2
j_call: TRBJ2-7
cdr3_aa: CASSLDGGSSYEQYF
cdr3_nt: TGTGCCAGCAGCTTAGATGGCGGGAGCTCCTACGAGCAGTACTTC

clone_size: -
d_call: TRBD1
v_call: TRBV6-2/TRBV6-3
j_call: TRBJ1-2
cdr3_aa: CASSRASGQPNYGYTF
cdr3_nt: TGTGCCAGCAGTCGCGCCTCGGGACAGCCTAACTATGGCTACACCTTC

clone_size: -
d_call: -
v_call: TRBV7-9
j_call: TRBJ2-1
cdr3_aa: CASSLARFNEQFF
cdr3_nt: TGTGCCAGCAGCTTAGCGCGTTTCAATGAGCAGTTCTTC

clone_size: -
d_call: -
v_call: TRBV7-9
j_call: TRBJ2-1
cdr3_aa: CASSSSLVEQFF
cdr3_nt: TGTGCCAGCAGCTCTAGCTTGGTTGAGCAGTTCTTC

clone_size: many
d_call: TRBD1
v_call: TRBV24-1
j_call: TRBJ1-2
cdr3_aa: CATGQGGGYTF
cdr3_nt: TGTGCCACCGGACAGGGCGGGGGCTACACCTTC

clone_size: -
d_call: -
v_call: TRBV10-1
j_call: TRBJ1-1
cdr3_aa: CASSESGRIAEAFF
cdr3_nt: TGCGCCAGCAGTGAGTCGGGCAGGATCGCTGAAGCTTTCTTT

clone_size: many
d_call: TRBD2
v_call: TRBV6-5
j_call: TRBJ2-1
cdr3_aa: CASSSGRWGEQFF
cdr3_nt: TGTGCCAGCTCTAGCGGGAGGTGGGGTGAGCAGTTCTTC

clone_size: once
d_call: -
v_call: TRBV5-5
j_call: TRBJ1-3
cdr3_aa: CASSLAVTDSGNTIYF
cdr3_nt: TGTGCCAGCAGCTTGGCCGTCACAGACTCTGGAAACACCATATATTTT

clone_size: -
d_call: TRBD2
v_call: TRBV9
j_call: TRBJ2-7
cdr3_aa: CASTPGGNTYEQYF
cdr3_nt: TGTGCCAGCACCCCGGGGGGGAATACCTACGAGCAGTACTTC

clone_size: -
d_call: TRBD1
v_call: TRBV28
j_call: TRBJ2-7
cdr3_aa: CASSWDRGSLGTYEQYF
cdr3_nt: TGTGCCAGCAGCTGGGACAGGGGGTCCCTCGGGACCTACGAGCAGTACTTC

clone_size: -
d_call: TRBD2
v_call: TRBV10-1
j_call: TRBJ2-7
cdr3_aa: CASSESTASGRGEQYF
cdr3_nt: TGCGCCAGCAGTGAGTCGACGGCTAGCGGGAGGGGTGAGCAGTACTTC

clone_size: -
d_call: TRBD1
v_call: TRBV30
j_call: TRBJ1-6
cdr3_aa: CAWSVWWQGDRSYNSPLHF
cdr3_nt: TGTGCCTGGAGTGTATGGTGGCAGGGGGATAGATCGTATAATTCACCCCTCCACTTT

clone_size: -
d_call: -
v_call: TRBV6-2/TRBV6-3
j_call: TRBJ1-2
cdr3_aa: CASSTDLRQPYGYTF
cdr3_nt: TGTGCCAGCAGTACCGACCTCCGACAGCCCTATGGCTACACCTTC

clone_size: -
d_call: TRBD1
v_call: TRBV6-1
j_call: TRBJ2-7
cdr3_aa: CASSVAGQGAYEQYF
cdr3_nt: TGTGCCAGCAGTGTAGCAGGACAGGGGGCCTACGAGCAGTACTTC

clone_size: -
d_call: -
v_call: TRBV12-1
j_call: TRBJ2-2
cdr3_aa: CASSPWTSGGTPNTGELFF
cdr3_nt: TGTGCCAGCAGCCCGTGGACTAGCGGGGGGACCCCGAACACCGGGGAGCTGTTTTTT

clone_size: -
d_call: TRBD1
v_call: TRBV27
j_call: TRBJ1-2
cdr3_aa: CASSRAGDRRYGYTF
cdr3_nt: TGTGCCAGCTCGAGAGCAGGGGACAGACGCTATGGCTACACCTTC

clone_size: -
d_call: -
v_call: TRBV7-9
j_call: TRBJ1-1
cdr3_aa: CASSIIAGSTEAFF
cdr3_nt: TGTGCCAGCAGCATCATAGCTGGGAGCACTGAAGCTTTCTTT

clone_size: -
d_call: -
v_call: TRBV7-2
j_call: TRBJ2-2
cdr3_aa: CASSLQGPNTGELFF
cdr3_nt: TGTGCCAGCAGCTTACAGGGGCCGAACACCGGGGAGCTGTTTTTT

clone_size: -
d_call: TRBD2
v_call: TRBV19
j_call: TRBJ2-5
cdr3_aa: CASRAPAGGETQYF
cdr3_nt: TGTGCCAGTAGGGCCCCCGCGGGGGGGGAGACCCAGTACTTC

clone_size: -
d_call: -
v_call: TRBV7-8
j_call: TRBJ2-7
cdr3_aa: CASSTPGLRPPREQYF
cdr3_nt: TGTGCCAGCAGCACCCCGGGACTCCGACCTCCTCGCGAGCAGTACTTC

clone_size: few
d_call: TRBD2
v_call: TRBV28
j_call: TRBJ2-5
cdr3_aa: CASNRAGLARETQYF
cdr3_nt: TGTGCCAGCAACAGAGCGGGACTAGCAAGGGAGACCCAGTACTTC

clone_size: -
d_call: -
v_call: TRBV7-8
j_call: TRBJ1-2
cdr3_aa: CASSLSAQIYGYTF
cdr3_nt: TGTGCCAGCAGCTTAAGCGCCCAAATCTATGGCTACACCTTC